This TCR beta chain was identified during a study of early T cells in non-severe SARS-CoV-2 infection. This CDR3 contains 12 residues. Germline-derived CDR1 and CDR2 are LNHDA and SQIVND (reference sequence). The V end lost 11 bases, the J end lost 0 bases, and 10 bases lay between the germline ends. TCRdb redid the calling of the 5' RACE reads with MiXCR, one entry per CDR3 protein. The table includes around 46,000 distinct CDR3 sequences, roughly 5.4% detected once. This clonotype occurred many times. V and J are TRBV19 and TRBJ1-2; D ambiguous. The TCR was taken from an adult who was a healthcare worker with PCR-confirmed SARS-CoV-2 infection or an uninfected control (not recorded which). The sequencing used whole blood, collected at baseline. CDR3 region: CAVWRANYGYTF. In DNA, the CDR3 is TGTGCCGTCTGGCGAGCTAACTATGGCTACACCTTC.